The 28 T cell receptor beta chains below come from one sample, sequenced in a study of neoadjuvant anti-PD-1 for oral cavity cancer. Some clones are missing from TCRdb's copy, which holds only in-frame ones; the method was immunoSEQ multiplex PCR. The sample includes about 9,500 clones, approximately 72% seen only once; the top ten take about 4%. Time point given: after neoadjuvant nivolumab, at surgical resection. This specimen was PBMCs, taken after nivolumab (anti-PD-1) treatment. The receptor set was obtained from a person aged 35-79 years with oral cavity squamous cell carcinoma.

This clone turned up a few times. V usage is TRBV6-5 and J usage is TRBJ1-1; D not resolved. This CDR3 is 14 amino acids long. Looked up from germline, CDR1 is MNHEY and CDR2 is SVGAGI. Deletions cut 3 bases from V and 1 base from J, with 9 bases between. The CDR3, as DNA: TGTGCCAGCAGTTATGAACAATCGAACACTGAAGCTTTCTTT. Its translation is CASSYEQSNTEAFF.

J is TRBJ1-1 and V is TRBV11-2; 7 bases align to TRBD1. V dropped 3 bases and J dropped 7; count of bases not matched to a gene: 8. The CDR3 consists of 14 residues. The germline gives CDR1 SGHAT, CDR2 FQNNGV. The CDR3 DNA reads TGTGCCAGCAGCTTGGGAAACCAGGGGGTTGAAGCTTTCTTT. Its protein product is CASSLGNQGVEAFF.

With respect to this clone: The junction departs from the called germline gene at one end, perhaps through a read error. This chain joins TRBV20-1 and TRBJ2-1; D remains unclear. Germline loops: CDR1 DFQATT, CDR2 SNEGSKA (reference sequence). This CDR3 spans 10 amino acids. The chain's CDR3 is CSAKTPERFF. The CDR3 nucleotides read TGCAGTGCTAAGACCCCGGAGCGGTTCTTC.

The chain employs TRBV28 and TRBJ1-1; D perhaps matches TRBD1 (5 bases). CDR1 is MDHEN, CDR2 SYDVKM, per germline. The CDR3 sequence is 14 residues long. Trimming stripped 2 bases from V and 11 bases from J, with 18 bases between. CDR3: CASSLAPRQGAAFF. The DNA of the CDR3 is TGTGCCAGCAGTTTAGCCCCCCGCCAGGGTGCGGCTTTCTTT.

The chain recombines TRBV27 with TRBJ1-1; TRBD1 matches 7 bases. The trim removed 0 bases at V and 1 base at J, leaving 5 bases unmatched. CDR3 length: 16 amino acids. Germline V gives CDR1 MNHEY, CDR2 SMNVEV (reference sequence). In DNA form, the CDR3 reads TGTGCCAGCAGTTTATCGCGGGCAGGGGGGAACACTGAAGCTTTCTTT. Translation: CASSLSRAGGNTEAFF.

The chain has TRBV2 and TRBJ1-1, with 8 bases that match TRBD1. Germline CDR1 SNHLY, CDR2 FYNNEI. The CDR3 totals 13 residues. V trimming: 5 bases; J trimming: 6 bases; junction bases outside the gene matches: 5. CDR3 coding DNA: TGTGCCAGCAGTCACGGACAGGGCGCTGAAGCTTTCTTT. It translates to CASSHGQGAEAFF.

V gene TRBV25-1 combines with J gene TRBJ1-2; 8 bases map to TRBD1. V was clipped by 0 bases and J by 8 bases; unmatched bases: 5. Germline V gene lookup returns CDR1 MGHDK and CDR2 SYGVNS. This CDR3 contains 14 residues. This CDR3 is CASSEYKQGGGYTF. DNA of the CDR3: TGTGCCAGCAGTGAATATAAACAGGGGGGCGGCTACACCTTC.

The chain is built from TRBV5-1 and TRBJ2-7; 8 bases fit TRBD2. V was clipped by 3 bases and J by 4 bases; unmatched bases: 12. CDR3 size: 16 residues. Germline values: CDR1 SGHRS, CDR2 YFSETQ. The CDR3 loop reads CASSSTPLAGGYEQYF. The DNA of the CDR3 is TGCGCCAGCAGCTCCACCCCTTTGGCGGGAGGATACGAGCAGTACTTC.

This chain joins TRBV20-1 and TRBJ1-1, with D possibly TRBD1 on 5 matching bases. The CDR3 loop spans 11 amino acids. V was trimmed by 2 bases and J by 10 bases, leaving 11 bases between them. Germline V CDR1 and CDR2: DFQATT, SNEGSKA (reference sequence). The CDR3 loop is CSARPQGLAFF. The CDR3 nucleotides are TGCAGTGCTAGACCTCAGGGTTTAGCTTTCTTT.

This sequence joins TRBV11-2 and TRBJ2-1; 8 bases line up with TRBD1. Per the germline V gene, CDR1 is SGHAT and CDR2 is FQNNGV. The CDR3 is 17 residues long. J lost 5 bases, V lost 3 bases, and 12 bases had no gene match. Written as DNA, the CDR3 is TGTGCCAGCAGCTTTGGCCCCGGACAGGGCCCGAACAATGAGCAGTTCTTC. Amino acid sequence: CASSFGPGQGPNNEQFF.

This chain uses TRBV5-1 with TRBJ2-1, with TRBD1 matching 9 bases. This CDR3 has 19 amino acids. The junction had 13 bases not matched to a gene; V was cut back by 3 bases and J by 0 bases. CDR1 is SGHRS, CDR2 YFSETQ, per germline. In DNA, the CDR3 is TGCGCCAGCAGCTACCCGGGACAGGGCCCCGTTAGCTCCTACAATGAGCAGTTCTTC. It specifies CASSYPGQGPVSSYNEQFF.

This clone was detected only a few times. V usage is TRBV7-2 and J usage is TRBJ1-2; D gene ambiguous. Trimming removed 5 bases at V and 7 bases at J, with 17 bases between. Germline values: CDR1 SGHTA, CDR2 FQGNSA. The CDR3 length is 14 residues. CDR3 amino acids: CASSLELLGRGYTF. CDR3 nucleotides: TGTGCCAGCAGCCTTGAGCTCCTCGGTCGTGGCTACACCTTC.

V is TRBV5-5 and J is TRBJ2-7; D may be TRBD1 (6 bases). V gave up 0 bases and J gave up 0 bases, with 10 bases separating them. The CDR3 totals 15 residues. Per the germline V gene, CDR1 is SGHKS and CDR2 is YYEKEE (reference sequence). DNA for the CDR3: TGTGCCAGCAGCTTGGTTGGGGACATCTCCTACGAGCAGTACTTC. Its translation: CASSLVGDISYEQYF.

This clone has a single count. The chain links TRBV5-1 to TRBJ2-2; 11 positions match TRBD2. V dropped 6 bases and J dropped 6; count of bases not matched to a gene: 7. Germline CDR1 and CDR2: SGHRS and YFSETQ. This CDR3 region has 15 residues. This CDR3 reads CASKGTSGGPGELFF. In nucleotides, the CDR3 is TGCGCCAGCAAAGGAACTAGCGGGGGACCCGGGGAGCTGTTTTTT.

The J gene is TRBJ1-5, the V gene TRBV7-8, with 7 bases fitting TRBD1. CDR1 SGHVS and CDR2 FQNEAQ come from the germline V gene. The CDR3 is 16 residues long. Unmatched junction bases numbered 8, after V lost 5 bases and J lost 1 base. Here the CDR3 reads CASSHLTGRSNQPQHF. The CDR3 DNA reads TGTGCCAGCAGCCACCTGACAGGGCGAAGCAATCAGCCCCAGCATTTT.

The chain is built from TRBV29-1 and TRBJ1-1; weak D call: TRBD1 (5 bases). CDR3 length: 12 residues. The V end was cut by 5 bases, the J end by 5 bases, with 12 bases between. CDR1 and CDR2 from the germline V gene are SQVTM and ANQGSEA. The CDR3 coding sequence is TGCAGCGTTCTCCCGGGGCCTACTGAAGCTTTCTTT. Translating it yields CSVLPGPTEAFF.

The chain combines TRBV7-8 with TRBJ1-2, with no clear D. The V gene lost 4 bases and the J gene lost 4 bases, with 13 bases spanning the gap. The CDR3 is 14 amino acids. CDR1 SGHVS and CDR2 FQNEAQ come from the germline V gene. CDR3 loop: CASSSLGRGYGYTF. The CDR3 DNA reads TGTGCCAGCAGCTCCCTCGGCCGGGGCTATGGCTACACCTTC. Full variable domain (missing parts from reference TRBV7-8 and TRBJ1-2): GAGVSQSPRYKVAKRGQDVALRCDPISGHVSLFWYQQALGQGPEFLTYFQNEAQLDKSGLPSDRFFAERPEGSVSTLKIQRTQQEDSAVYLCASSSLGRGYGYTFGSGTRLTVV.

The CDR3 region has the DNA TGTGCCAGCAGTTTTCCGTACAGGGGGGACGCTTTCTTT. Its protein is CASSFPYRGDAFF. The V gene is TRBV28, the J gene TRBJ1-1; TRBD1 matches 8 bases. V dropped 3 bases and J dropped 11; count of bases not matched to a gene: 8. This CDR3 has 13 residues. Germline V gene lookup returns CDR1 MDHEN and CDR2 SYDVKM.

This chain links TRBV7-8 with TRBJ2-5; 10 positions agree with TRBD2. The germline V gene has CDR1 SGHVS and CDR2 FQNEAQ. The CDR3 is made up of 16 amino acids. After removal of 4 bases from V and 5 bases from J, the junction contained 10 bases not matched to a gene. The DNA for the CDR3 is TGTGCCAGCAGCTCGGGGGAACTAGCGGGATTGGAGACCCAGTACTTC. This encodes CASSSGELAGLETQYF. Full variable domain (rest looked up from reference TRBV7-8 and TRBJ2-5): GAGVSQSPRYKVAKRGQDVALRCDPISGHVSLFWYQQALGQGPEFLTYFQNEAQLDKSGLPSDRFFAERPEGSVSTLKIQRTQQEDSAVYLCASSSGELAGLETQYFGPGTRLLVL.

The chain is built from TRBV5-4 and TRBJ2-5, with 8 bases that match TRBD1. J gave up 1 base and V 4 bases, and 6 bases lay outside the gene matches. There are 15 residues in the CDR3. Germline CDR1 is SGHNT and CDR2 is YYREEE (reference sequence). The CDR3 spells CASSPWTGSQETQYF. The CDR3 region has the DNA TGTGCCAGCAGCCCATGGACAGGGTCCCAAGAGACCCAGTACTTC.

V is TRBV5-1 and J is TRBJ2-1, with D possibly TRBD2 on 6 matching bases. Germline V gene lookup returns CDR1 SGHRS and CDR2 YFSETQ. This CDR3 has 17 residues. Trimming took off 7 bases at V and 0 bases at J, with 20 bases between the two ends. CDR3: CASAFGRGGNSYNEQFF. The CDR3 nucleotides read TGCGCCAGCGCTTTTGGCCGGGGAGGAAACTCCTACAATGAGCAGTTCTTC. Complete variable domain (other parts from reference TRBV5-1 and TRBJ2-1): KAGVTQTPRYLIKTRGQQVTLSCSPISGHRSVSWYQQTPGQGLQFLFEYFSETQRNKGNFPGRFSGRQFSNSRSEMNVSTLELGDSALYLCASAFGRGGNSYNEQFFGPGTRLTVL.

This sequence joins TRBV7-2 and TRBJ1-6, with D perhaps TRBD1 (6 bases). The CDR3 length is 16 residues. V gave up 3 bases and J gave up 4 bases, with 13 bases separating them. Germline lookup yields CDR1 SGHTA and CDR2 FQGNSA. The CDR3 reads CASSFLGTSYNSPLHF. DNA for the CDR3: TGTGCCAGCAGCTTCCTCGGGACATCTTATAATTCACCCCTCCACTTT. Filled out from reference TRBV7-2 and TRBJ1-6, the complete variable domain reads GAGVSQSPSNKVTEKGKDVELRCDPISGHTALYWYRQSLGQGLEFLIYFQGNSAPDKSGLPSDRFSAERTGGSVSTLTIQRTQQEDSAVYLCASSFLGTSYNSPLHFGNGTRLTVT.

The J gene is TRBJ1-4, the V gene TRBV30; 8 bases are shared with TRBD1. V shed 3 bases, J shed 7 bases, and the junction held 7 bases outside the gene matches. CDR1 is GTSNPN, CDR2 SVGIG, per germline (reference sequence). CDR3 size: 14 residues. CDR3 protein: CAWSAGTGIEKLFF. The CDR3 coding sequence is TGTGCCTGGAGCGCCGGGACAGGTATTGAAAAACTGTTTTTT.

This clone came up a few times. V gene TRBV2 combines with J gene TRBJ1-5; possibly TRBD1 for D (6 bases). Germline values: CDR1 SNHLY, CDR2 FYNNEI. Between the trimmed V and J ends, which lost 8 bases and 2 bases, there was a span of 7 bases. The length of the CDR3 is 12 residues. The DNA for the CDR3 is TGTGCCAGCCGACAGGGCAATCAGCCCCAGCATTTT. Translation gives CASRQGNQPQHF.

This clone has more than one count but fewer than ten. The chain joins TRBV6-5 to TRBJ1-1; no firm D call. Trimming removed 0 bases from V and 4 bases from J, with 9 bases in between. This CDR3 contains 14 residues. Germline-derived CDR1 and CDR2 are MNHEY and SVGAGI. The CDR3 DNA reads as TGTGCCAGCAGTTACTCGAAAGTCCGCACTGAAGCTTTCTTT. As protein: CASSYSKVRTEAFF.

This chain connects TRBV5-5 to TRBJ1-1; D ambiguous. The CDR3 sequence is 13 residues long. The germline gives CDR1 SGHKS, CDR2 YYEKEE (reference sequence). V was cut by 2 bases and J by 0 bases, with 5 bases left in between. CDR3 residues: CASSFAVNTEAFF. The CDR3 DNA sequence: TGTGCCAGCAGCTTTGCAGTGAACACTGAAGCTTTCTTT. Based on the CDR3 plus reference TRBV5-5 and TRBJ1-1, the full variable domain is DAGVTQSPTHLIKTRGQQVTLRCSPISGHKSVSWYQQVLGQGPQFIFQYYEKEERGRGNFPDRFSARQFPNYSSELNVNALLLGDSALYLCASSFAVNTEAFFGQGTRLTVV.

This clone came up a few times. This chain connects TRBV28 to TRBJ1-5; possibly TRBD1 for D (5 bases). Trimming took off 8 bases at V and 0 bases at J, with 11 bases between the two ends. This CDR3 comprises 14 residues. Looked up from germline, CDR1 is MDHEN and CDR2 is SYDVKM. The CDR3 sequence is CASGGTYSNQPQHF. CDR3 sequence (DNA): TGTGCCAGCGGGGGGACTTATAGCAATCAGCCCCAGCATTTT.

V usage is TRBV5-1 and J usage is TRBJ1-1, with unresolved D. Germline CDR1 SGHRS, CDR2 YFSETQ. V was trimmed by 0 bases and J by 4 bases, leaving 7 bases between them. The CDR3 runs to 13 residues. The CDR3 spells CASSLGRGTEAFF. CDR3 nucleotides: TGCGCCAGCAGCTTGGGCCGGGGCACTGAAGCTTTCTTT.